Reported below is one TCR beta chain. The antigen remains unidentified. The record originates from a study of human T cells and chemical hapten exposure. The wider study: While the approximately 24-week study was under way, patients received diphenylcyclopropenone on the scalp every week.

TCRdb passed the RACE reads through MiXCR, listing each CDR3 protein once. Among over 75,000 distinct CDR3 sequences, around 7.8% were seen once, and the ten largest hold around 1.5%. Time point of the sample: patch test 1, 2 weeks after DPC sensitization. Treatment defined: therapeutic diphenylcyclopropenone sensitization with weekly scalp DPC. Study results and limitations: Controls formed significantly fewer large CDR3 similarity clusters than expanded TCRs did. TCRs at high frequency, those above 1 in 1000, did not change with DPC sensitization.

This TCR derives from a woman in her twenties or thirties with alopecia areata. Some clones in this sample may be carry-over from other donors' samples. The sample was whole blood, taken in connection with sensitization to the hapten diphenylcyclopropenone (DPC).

Written as DNA, the CDR3 is TGCAGCGTTGATTCGTCGGCAGGGGTCAATAACTATGGCTACACCTTC. This gives the protein CSVDSSAGVNNYGYTF. V usage is TRBV29-1 and J usage is TRBJ1-2, with D possibly being TRBD1 (6 bases). The CDR3 is made up of 16 amino acids. Trimming removed 3 bases from V and 1 base from J, with 18 bases in between. Per the germline V gene, CDR1 is SQVTM and CDR2 is ANQGSEA. The full variable domain, rest sourced from reference TRBV29-1 and TRBJ1-2, is SAVISQKPSRDICQRGTSLTIQCQVDSQVTMMFWYRQQPGQSLTLIATANQGSEATYESGFVIDKFPISRPNLTFSTLTVSNMSPEDSSIYLCSVDSSAGVNNYGYTFGSGTRLTVV.